A selection of T cell receptor beta chains follows, all from one sample in a study of post-analysis software for immune sequencing data. MiXCR, applied by TCRdb to the PCR reads, yields one record per CDR3 protein. The sample holds roughly 700,000 distinct CDR3 sequences, roughly 27% seen once. The sample was blood. The receptors stem from a girl between 5 and 17 years old with multiple sclerosis. The CDR3 runs from the conserved cysteine through the conserved F or W. D genes are given only for firm matches. Size is stated for part of the rows, as once, few or many counts, or as a class when the clone is expanded.

v_call	d_call	clone_size	j_call	cdr3_aa	cdr3_nt
TRBV12-3/TRBV12-4	NA	NA	TRBJ2-2	CATRRGVGTGELFF	TGTGCCACCAGAAGGGGAGTTGGCACCGGGGAGCTGTTTTTT
TRBV29-1	TRBD2	many	TRBJ2-7	CSARTTGVAGGIYEQYF	TGCAGCGCCAGAACCACGGGGGTAGCGGGAGGGATATACGAGCAGTACTTC
TRBV5-8	NA	few	TRBJ2-7	CASSLPTETYEQYF	TGTGCCAGCAGCTTGCCGACGGAAACCTACGAGCAGTACTTC
TRBV7-2	NA	NA	TRBJ1-6	CASSLSGGSRNSPLHF	TGTGCCAGCAGCTTGTCGGGAGGTTCCCGGAATTCACCCCTCCACTTT
TRBV10-2	TRBD2	NA	TRBJ2-7	CASTPTGTRSHEQYF	TGCGCCAGCACTCCCACCGGGACTAGGTCCCACGAGCAGTACTTC
TRBV2	NA	NA	TRBJ2-3	CASRTRRDRSTDTQYF	TGTGCCAGCAGGACTCGAAGGGACCGGAGCACAGATACGCAGTATTTT
TRBV6-6	TRBD1	NA	TRBJ1-4	CASSYEGAREKLFF	TGTGCCAGCAGTTACGAGGGGGCGCGGGAAAAACTGTTTTTT
TRBV6-6	NA	few	TRBJ2-6	CASSLFGQSGANVLTF	TGTGCCAGCAGTCTCTTCGGACAGTCTGGGGCCAACGTCCTGACTTTC
TRBV3-1	NA	NA	TRBJ2-7	CASSQDLGGSVPIYEQYF	TGTGCCAGCAGCCAAGATCTAGGCGGGTCAGTACCTATTTACGAGCAGTACTTC
TRBV20-1	TRBD2	few	TRBJ2-5	CSAREFGGGETQYF	TGCAGTGCTAGAGAGTTTGGCGGGGGAGAGACCCAGTACTTC
TRBV20-1	NA	few	TRBJ2-6	CSAQISGANVLTF	TGCAGTGCCCAGATCTCTGGGGCCAACGTCCTGACTTTC
TRBV7-2	TRBD1	few	TRBJ2-7	CASSLVSGQGAHEQYF	TGTGCCAGCAGCTTAGTAAGTGGACAGGGGGCCCACGAGCAGTACTTC
TRBV27	TRBD2	NA	TRBJ2-3	CASKSGYSGNTDTQYF	TGTGCCAGCAAATCAGGTTATAGCGGGAATACAGATACGCAGTATTTT
TRBV5-4	NA	few	TRBJ1-2	CASSLKGLGAGYTF	TGTGCCAGCAGCTTGAAAGGGTTAGGAGCTGGCTACACCTTC
TRBV4-1	NA	NA	TRBJ2-3	CASSQDPGFTDTQYF	TGCGCCAGCAGCCAAGATCCCGGATTCACAGATACGCAGTATTTT
TRBV6-2/TRBV6-3	NA	NA	TRBJ2-1	CASAPGLLGNEQFF	TGTGCCAGCGCCCCGGGACTGCTTGGGAATGAGCAGTTCTTC
TRBV28	TRBD1	few	TRBJ2-5	CASNSGTEQETQYF	TGTGCCAGCAACTCAGGGACAGAACAAGAGACCCAGTACTTC
TRBV5-1	TRBD1	few	TRBJ1-2	CASSLATLGQGAYGYTF	TGCGCCAGCAGCTTGGCCACCCTTGGCCAGGGGGCATATGGCTACACCTTC
TRBV12-3/TRBV12-4	NA	NA	TRBJ2-6	CASITRLSGANVLTF	TGTGCCAGCATCACGCGGCTCTCTGGGGCCAACGTCCTGACTTTC
TRBV28	TRBD1	many	TRBJ1-2	CASSPQGRGGYTF	TGTGCCAGCAGTCCACAGGGGAGGGGTGGCTACACCTTC
TRBV5-1	NA	NA	TRBJ1-2	CASSLDPTAAGYGYTF	TGCGCCAGCAGCTTGGACCCCACGGCGGCGGGGTATGGCTACACCTTC
TRBV7-8	NA	NA	TRBJ2-3	CASRTFYLLDTQYF	TGTGCCAGCAGGACTTTTTACCTGCTTGATACGCAGTATTTT
TRBV20-1	NA	NA	TRBJ1-1	CSARFMNTEAFF	TGCAGTGCTCGTTTCATGAACACTGAAGCTTTCTTT
TRBV5-1	NA	once	TRBJ2-3	CASSLAGAGIDTQYF	TGCGCCAGCAGCTTGGCGGGGGCAGGCATAGATACGCAGTATTTT
TRBV9	NA	NA	TRBJ2-3	CASSKVGSTDTRYF	TGTGCCAGCAGCAAGGTGGGGAGCACAGATACGCGGTATTTT
TRBV12-3/TRBV12-4	NA	NA	TRBJ2-4	CASSSVQVWAPGRGIQYF	TGTGCCAGCAGTTCCGTCCAGGTGTGGGCTCCGGGAAGGGGCATTCAGTACTTC
TRBV7-2	TRBD2	few	TRBJ2-3	CAAGDYGTDTQYF	TGTGCTGCCGGGGACTATGGCACAGATACGCAGTATTTT
TRBV6-5	NA	NA	TRBJ1-2	CASSYSRDNYGYTF	TGTGCCAGCAGTTACTCCCGGGATAACTATGGCTACACCTTC
TRBV29-1	TRBD1	few	TRBJ1-1	CSVSVGGQATEAFF	TGCAGCGTTTCTGTAGGGGGACAGGCCACTGAAGCTTTCTTT
TRBV27	NA	many	TRBJ1-6	CASSPWTARNSPLHF	TGTGCCAGCAGTCCTTGGACAGCCAGGAATTCACCCCTCCACTTT
TRBV25-1	NA	NA	TRBJ1-2	CASNPGAGEGYGYTF	TGTGCCAGCAATCCGGGGGCAGGGGAAGGCTATGGCTACACCTTC
TRBV2	NA	NA	TRBJ2-5	CASSVGEGYGQRKETQYF	TGTGCCAGCAGTGTCGGAGAGGGGTACGGACAAAGAAAAGAGACCCAGTACTTC
TRBV16	NA	NA	TRBJ2-3	CASSQLYYSTDTQYF	TGTGCCAGCAGCCAACTATACTACAGCACAGATACGCAGTATTTT
TRBV7-6	NA	NA	TRBJ2-7	CASSSHGGEQYF	TGTGCCAGCAGCTCCCACGGTGGCGAGCAGTACTTC
TRBV29-1	NA	NA	TRBJ1-2	CSGERASYGYTF	TGCAGCGGTGAAAGGGCTTCGTATGGCTACACCTTC
TRBV5-5	NA	NA	TRBJ1-1	CASNRGLTKSGVNTEAFF	TGTGCCAGCAACCGGGGGCTGACGAAAAGCGGGGTGAACACTGAAGCTTTCTTT
TRBV12-3/TRBV12-4	NA	few	TRBJ1-5	CASSSVNNQPQHF	TGTGCCAGCAGTTCGGTGAACAATCAGCCCCAGCATTTT
TRBV5-1	TRBD2	NA	TRBJ2-7	CASSPGLAGGHEQYF	TGCGCCAGCAGCCCAGGACTAGCGGGAGGCCACGAGCAGTACTTC
TRBV29-1	NA	NA	TRBJ1-1	CSVQGSGEAFF	TGCAGCGTCCAGGGTAGTGGTGAAGCTTTCTTT
TRBV4-3	TRBD2	few	TRBJ2-7	CASSHVGAGGLGANEQYF	TGCGCCAGCAGCCATGTCGGAGCGGGAGGCCTCGGTGCCAATGAGCAGTACTTC
TRBV4-2	NA	few	TRBJ2-6	CASSLEPGRNSGANVLTF	TGTGCCAGCAGCCTCGAACCGGGACGGAACTCTGGGGCCAACGTCCTGACTTTC
TRBV5-1	NA	NA	TRBJ1-1	CASSLRRGRSDTEAFF	TGCGCCAGCAGCCTACGTAGGGGTCGGAGTGACACTGAAGCTTTCTTT
TRBV6-6	TRBD1	few	TRBJ2-3	CASSWDRGDTQYF	TGTGCCAGCAGCTGGGACAGGGGCGATACGCAGTATTTT
TRBV7-2	TRBD1	NA	TRBJ1-3	CASSLGGTGLNTIYF	TGTGCCAGCAGCTTAGGCGGGACAGGATTAAACACCATATATTTT
TRBV13	NA	NA	TRBJ1-4	CASSQLRASNEKLFF	TGTGCCAGCAGCCAGCTCAGGGCTTCTAATGAAAAACTGTTTTTT
TRBV5-1	NA	few	TRBJ2-1	CASNPPGLQSYNEQFF	TGCGCCAGCAACCCCCCGGGGCTCCAATCCTACAATGAGCAGTTCTTC